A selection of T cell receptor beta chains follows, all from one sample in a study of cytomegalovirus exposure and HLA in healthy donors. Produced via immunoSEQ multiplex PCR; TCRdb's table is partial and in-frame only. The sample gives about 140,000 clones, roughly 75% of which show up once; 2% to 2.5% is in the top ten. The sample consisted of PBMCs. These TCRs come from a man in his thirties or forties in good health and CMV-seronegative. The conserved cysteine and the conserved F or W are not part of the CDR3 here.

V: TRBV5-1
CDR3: ASSLTGLQGDGYT

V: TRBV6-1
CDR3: ASSGGQGAFQPQH

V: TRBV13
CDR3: ASSTNREREAF

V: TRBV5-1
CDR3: ASSSTGADTQY

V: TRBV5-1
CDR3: ASSLNTYGYT

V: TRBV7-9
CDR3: ASSGRTVWTAFNGYT

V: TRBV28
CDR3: ASSFSGQLYEQY

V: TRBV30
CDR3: ALDGLAAYEQY

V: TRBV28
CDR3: ASTKGGSGGELF

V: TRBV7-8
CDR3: ASSLALGLAGSYEQY

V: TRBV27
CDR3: ASIPRGRAARADEQY

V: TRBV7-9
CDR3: ASSLGGTGSGLRSYEQY

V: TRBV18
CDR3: ASHWGQSNTEAF

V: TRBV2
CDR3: ASRTGPEAF

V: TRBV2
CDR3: ASRRTGDGYT

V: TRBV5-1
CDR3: ASSSREREGRNEQF

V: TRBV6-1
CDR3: ASSEQVFGNQPQH

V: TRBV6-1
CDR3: ASTEDRGGIQPQH

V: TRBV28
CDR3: ASRMAGGLGEQY

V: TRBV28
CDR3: ASSLETSRFTDTQY

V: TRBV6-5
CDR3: ASSYEQGTMNTEAF

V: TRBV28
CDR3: ASRGGQGGGYT

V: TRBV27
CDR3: ASSLGTGGSHEQF

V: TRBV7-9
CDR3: ASSLTGGENEAF

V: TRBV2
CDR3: ASSQTGGPATNEKLF

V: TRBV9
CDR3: ASSSWALGSPLH

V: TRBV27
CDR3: ASSLYPGGNQPQH

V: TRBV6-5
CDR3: ASALGESGANVLT

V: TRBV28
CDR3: ASENTGPGYGYT

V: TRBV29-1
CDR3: SVAQKVQGAIYNEQF

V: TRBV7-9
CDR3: ASSLIQGSDYEQY

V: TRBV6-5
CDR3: ASQQGARAGEQY

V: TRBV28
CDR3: ASIGTGTAGSYEQY

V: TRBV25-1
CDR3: ATRTSGDSYNEQF

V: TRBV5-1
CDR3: ASSYPSGLAGGGDNEQF

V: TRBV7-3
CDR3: ASSRGLAGDTQY

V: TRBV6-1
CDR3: ASSKDSISSYEQY

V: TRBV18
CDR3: ASSRTGGRDTQY

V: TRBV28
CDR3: ASSFGGKNTEAF

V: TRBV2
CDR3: ASRLRGKETQY

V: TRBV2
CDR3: ASTIHPNYGYT

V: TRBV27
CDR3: ASSLYGEGQARLETQY

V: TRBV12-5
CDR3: ASGIQGSNYGYT